Included here is one T cell receptor beta chain sequence, with context. This CDR3 is built from 14 residues. V gave up 4 bases and J gave up 2 bases; unmatched junction bases: 3. Germline CDR1 SGHDT, CDR2 YYEEEE. The sample originates from a study of blood T cell repertoires in COVID-19. The data were produced by immunoSEQ multiplex PCR, yet TCRdb's version contains in-frame clones alone and is incomplete. This table holds under 150,000 clones, roughly four fifths found once. The rearrangement uses TRBV5-6 and TRBJ1-1; 9 positions match TRBD1. Sample: peripheral blood. The receptor was derived from a woman older than 75 with active or convalescent COVID-19. For the CDR3, the DNA is TGTGCCAGCAGCCGGGACAGGGCTAACACTGAAGCTTTCTTT. Its protein is CASSRDRANTEAFF. The whole variable domain, remainder taken from reference TRBV5-6 and TRBJ1-1, is DAGVTQSPTHLIKTRGQQVTLRCSPKSGHDTVSWYQQALGQGPQFIFQYYEEEERQRGNFPDRFSGHQFPNYSSELNVNALLLGDSALYLCASSRDRANTEAFFGQGTRLTVV.